Each of the 5 T cell receptor beta chains below was sequenced from the same sample in a study of blood T cell repertoires in COVID-19. Measured with immunoSEQ multiplex PCR; TCRdb has only the in-frame clones, and not every one. The sample holds some 29,000 clones, about 80% seen once. Sequences were obtained from peripheral blood. The receptors were gathered from a man in his 70s with acute or convalescent COVID-19.

The chain links TRBV6-5 to TRBJ2-5, with 7 positions matching TRBD2. The CDR3 covers 12 residues. Trimming cost V 6 bases and J 5 bases; bases outside gene matches: 3. CDR1 MNHEY and CDR2 SVGAGI come from the germline V gene. Here the CDR3 reads CASSPGRETQYF. As DNA, the CDR3 is TGTGCCAGCAGCCCCGGGAGGGAGACCCAGTACTTC.

This rearrangement joins TRBV28 to TRBJ1-1; D remains ambiguous. The CDR3 spans 12 residues. Per the germline V gene, CDR1 is MDHEN and CDR2 is SYDVKM. Trimming cost V 6 bases and J 2 bases, with 7 bases left between them. CDR3 sequence reads: CASRPSNTEAFF. The CDR3 DNA sequence: TGTGCCAGCAGACCCAGTAACACTGAAGCTTTCTTT.

This clone was detected only once. The V gene is TRBV18, the J gene TRBJ1-6; TRBD1 matches at 8 bases. The CDR3 loop spans 14 amino acids. Unmatched junction bases numbered 8, after V lost 6 bases and J lost 10 bases. Germline CDR1 KGHSH, CDR2 LQKENI. CDR3 amino acids: CASSQSGQGSPLHF. CDR3 nucleotides: TGTGCCAGCTCTCAGTCCGGACAGGGCTCACCCCTCCACTTT.

This clone was seen only once. The chain carries TRBV6-6 and TRBJ2-7; perhaps TRBD2 as D (6 bases). Germline values: CDR1 MNHNY, CDR2 SVGAGI (reference sequence). V was cut by 0 bases and J by 3 bases, with 9 bases left in between. The CDR3 totals 14 residues. CDR3 sequence: CASSYSGGRYEQYF. As DNA, the CDR3 is TGTGCCAGCAGTTACTCGGGAGGCCGCTACGAGCAGTACTTC.

This chain connects TRBV7-2 to TRBJ2-7; the D gene is possibly TRBD2 (5 bases). This CDR3 contains 17 residues. The germline CDR1 and CDR2 sequences are SGHTA and FQGNSA. Trimming cost V 0 bases and J 6 bases, with 21 bases left between them. The CDR3: CASSLAALQLARSEQYF. CDR3 bases: TGTGCCAGCAGCTTAGCCGCCCTCCAGCTAGCAAGAAGCGAGCAGTACTTC.